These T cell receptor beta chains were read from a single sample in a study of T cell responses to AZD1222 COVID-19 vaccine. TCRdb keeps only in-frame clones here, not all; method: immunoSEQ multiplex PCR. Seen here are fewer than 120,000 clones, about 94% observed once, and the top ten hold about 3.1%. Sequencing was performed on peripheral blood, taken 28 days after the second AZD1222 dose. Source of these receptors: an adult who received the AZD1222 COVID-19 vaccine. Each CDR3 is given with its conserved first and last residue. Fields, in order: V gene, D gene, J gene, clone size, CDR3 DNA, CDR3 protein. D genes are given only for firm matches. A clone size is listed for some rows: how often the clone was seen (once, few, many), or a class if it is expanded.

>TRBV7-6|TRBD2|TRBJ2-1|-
TGTGCCAGCAGCTTAGGCTCTGCGGGGGGTTACAATGAGCAGTTCTTC
CASSLGSAGGYNEQFF
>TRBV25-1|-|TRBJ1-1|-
TGTGCCAGCAGTGAACTGGAACGGGGGATAAGTACTGAAGCTTTCTTT
CASSELERGISTEAFF
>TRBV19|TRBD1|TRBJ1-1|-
TGTGCCAGTAGTATAGTTGGGACAGGTATGAACACTGAAGCTTTCTTT
CASSIVGTGMNTEAFF
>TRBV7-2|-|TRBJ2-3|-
TGTGCCAGCAGCCCCACTAGCTTGGATACGCAGTATTTT
CASSPTSLDTQYF
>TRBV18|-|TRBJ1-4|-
TGTGCCAGCGCAAAGCTCAGAGGTCAGGACGAAAAACTGTTTTTT
CASAKLRGQDEKLFF
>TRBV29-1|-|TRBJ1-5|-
TGCAGCGTTTATGAAGGGTTCAATCAGCCCCAGCATTTT
CSVYEGFNQPQHF
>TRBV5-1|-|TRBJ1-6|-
TGCGCCAGCAGACTAGCCGGGACATCCGCAACCCCCCTCCACTTT
CASRLAGTSATPLHF
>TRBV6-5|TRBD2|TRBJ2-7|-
TGTGCCAGCAGTTACGCGACTAGCGGGGGGTACGAGCAGTACTTC
CASSYATSGGYEQYF
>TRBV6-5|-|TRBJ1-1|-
TGTGCCAGCACCTCTCGGGGGGCCGTCACTGAAGCTTTCTTT
CASTSRGAVTEAFF
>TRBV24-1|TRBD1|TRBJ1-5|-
TGTGCCACCAGTGACTTCAGGACAGGGGGCGCCTATAACCGGAGCAATCAGCCCCAGCATTTT
CATSDFRTGGAYNRSNQPQHF
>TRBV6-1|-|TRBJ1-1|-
TGTGCCAGCAGTGACAGGGACAACACTGAAGCTTTCTTT
CASSDRDNTEAFF
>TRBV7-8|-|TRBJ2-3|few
TGTGCCAGCAGCTTGGGCGGAACTAGCACAGATACGCAGTATTTT
CASSLGGTSTDTQYF
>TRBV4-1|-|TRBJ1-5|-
TGCGCCAGCAGCCGATATCCCGGGACGGGCCTTAAATCTGAACCCCAGCATTTT
CASSRYPGTGLKSEPQHF
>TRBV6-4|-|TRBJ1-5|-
TGTGCCAGCAGTGAACAGATGGATCAGCCCCAGCATTTT
CASSEQMDQPQHF
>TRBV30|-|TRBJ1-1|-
TGTGCCTGGAAGGGCCGCACGGCTTTCTTT
CAWKGRTAFF